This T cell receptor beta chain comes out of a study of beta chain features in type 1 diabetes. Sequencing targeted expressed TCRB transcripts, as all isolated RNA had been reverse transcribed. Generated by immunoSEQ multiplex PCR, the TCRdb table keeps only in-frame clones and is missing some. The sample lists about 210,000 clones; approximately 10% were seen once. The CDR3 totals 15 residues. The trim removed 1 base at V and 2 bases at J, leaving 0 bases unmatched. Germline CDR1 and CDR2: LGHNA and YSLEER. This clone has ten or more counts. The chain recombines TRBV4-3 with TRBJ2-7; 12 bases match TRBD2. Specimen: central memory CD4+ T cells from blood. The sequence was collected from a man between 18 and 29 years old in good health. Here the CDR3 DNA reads TGCGCCAGCAGCCAAGGGACTAGCGGGACCTACGAGCAGTACTTC. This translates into CASSQGTSGTYEQYF.